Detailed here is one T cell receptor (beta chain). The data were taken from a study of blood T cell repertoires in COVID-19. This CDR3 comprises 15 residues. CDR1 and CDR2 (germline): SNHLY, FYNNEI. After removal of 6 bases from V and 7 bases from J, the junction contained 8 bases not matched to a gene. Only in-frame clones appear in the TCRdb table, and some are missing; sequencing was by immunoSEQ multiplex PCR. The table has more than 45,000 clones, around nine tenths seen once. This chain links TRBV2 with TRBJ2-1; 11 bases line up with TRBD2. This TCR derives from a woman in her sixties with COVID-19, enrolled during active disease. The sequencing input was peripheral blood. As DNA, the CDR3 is TGTGCCAGCAGGACCATAGCGGGAGGGCCTAATGAGCAGTTCTTC. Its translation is CASRTIAGGPNEQFF.